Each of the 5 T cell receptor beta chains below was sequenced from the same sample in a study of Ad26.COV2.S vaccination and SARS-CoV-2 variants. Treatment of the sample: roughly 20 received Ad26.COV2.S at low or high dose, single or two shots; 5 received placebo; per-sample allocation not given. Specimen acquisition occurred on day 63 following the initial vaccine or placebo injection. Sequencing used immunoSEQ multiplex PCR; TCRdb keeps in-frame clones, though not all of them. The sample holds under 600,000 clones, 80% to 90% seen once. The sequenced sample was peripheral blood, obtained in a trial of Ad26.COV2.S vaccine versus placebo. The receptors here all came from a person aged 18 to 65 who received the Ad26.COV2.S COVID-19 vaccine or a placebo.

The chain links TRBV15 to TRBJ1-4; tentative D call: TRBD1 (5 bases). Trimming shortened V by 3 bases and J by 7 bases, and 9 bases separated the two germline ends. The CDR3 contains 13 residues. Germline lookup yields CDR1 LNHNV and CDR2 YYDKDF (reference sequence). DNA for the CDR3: TGTGCCACCAGCAGGGCAGGGTCTGAAAAACTGTTTTTT. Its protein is CATSRAGSEKLFF. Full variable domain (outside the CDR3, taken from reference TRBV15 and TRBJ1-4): DAMVIQNPRYQVTQFGKPVTLSCSQTLNHNVMYWYQQKSSQAPKLLFHYYDKDFNNEADTPDNFQSRRPNTSFCFLDIRSPGLGDTAMYLCATSRAGSEKLFFGSGTQLSVL.

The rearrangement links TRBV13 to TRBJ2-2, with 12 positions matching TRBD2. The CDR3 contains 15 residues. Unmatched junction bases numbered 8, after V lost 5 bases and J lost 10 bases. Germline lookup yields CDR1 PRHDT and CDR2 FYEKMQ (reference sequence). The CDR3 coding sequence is TGTGCCAGCAGCCCCAGGCTAGCGGGAGGGGAGGAGCTGTTTTTT. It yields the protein CASSPRLAGGEELFF.

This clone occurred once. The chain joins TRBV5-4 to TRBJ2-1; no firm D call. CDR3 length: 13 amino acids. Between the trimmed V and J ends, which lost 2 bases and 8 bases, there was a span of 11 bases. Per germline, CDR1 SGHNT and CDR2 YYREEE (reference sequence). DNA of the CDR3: TGTGCCAGCAGCTTCCCTTTGAAGGATGAGCAGTTCTTC. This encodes CASSFPLKDEQFF.

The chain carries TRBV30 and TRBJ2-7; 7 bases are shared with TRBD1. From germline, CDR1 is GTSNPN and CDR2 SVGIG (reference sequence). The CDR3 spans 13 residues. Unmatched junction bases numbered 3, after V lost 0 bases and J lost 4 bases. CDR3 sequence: CAWSVVQGYEQYF. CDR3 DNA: TGTGCCTGGAGTGTAGTACAGGGGTACGAGCAGTACTTC.

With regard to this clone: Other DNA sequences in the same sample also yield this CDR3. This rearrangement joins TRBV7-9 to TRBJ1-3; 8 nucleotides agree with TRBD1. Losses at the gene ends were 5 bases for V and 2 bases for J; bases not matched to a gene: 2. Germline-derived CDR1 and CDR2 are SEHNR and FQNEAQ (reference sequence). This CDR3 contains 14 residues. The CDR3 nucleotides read TGTGCCAGCAGCCCGACAGGGGCTGGAAACACCATATATTTT. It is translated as CASSPTGAGNTIYF.